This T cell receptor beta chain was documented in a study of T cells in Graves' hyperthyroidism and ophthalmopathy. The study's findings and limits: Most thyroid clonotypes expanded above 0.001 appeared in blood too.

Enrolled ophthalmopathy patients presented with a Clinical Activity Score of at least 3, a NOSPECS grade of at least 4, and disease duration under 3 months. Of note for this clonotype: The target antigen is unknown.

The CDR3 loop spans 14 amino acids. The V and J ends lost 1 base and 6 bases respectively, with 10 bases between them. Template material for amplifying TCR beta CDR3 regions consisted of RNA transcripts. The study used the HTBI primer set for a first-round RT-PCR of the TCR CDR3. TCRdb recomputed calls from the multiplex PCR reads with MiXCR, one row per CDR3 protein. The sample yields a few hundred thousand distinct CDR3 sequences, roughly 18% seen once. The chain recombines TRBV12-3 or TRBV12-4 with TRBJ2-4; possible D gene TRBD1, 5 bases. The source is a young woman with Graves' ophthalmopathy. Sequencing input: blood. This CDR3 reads CASSLGGLGNIQYF. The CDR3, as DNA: TGTGCCAGCAGTTTAGGGGGCTTGGGAAACATTCAGTACTTC.